This T cell receptor (beta chain) was sequenced for a study of identical twins. Overall study findings and caveats: Memory repertoires showed no such pattern, whereas abundant cord blood beta clonotypes carried fewer insertions. Beta out-of-frame sequences displayed a weaker excess of sharing between twins.

Looked up from germline, CDR1 is MDHEN and CDR2 is SYDVKM. The V gene end was trimmed by 3 bases and the J gene end by 7 bases; junction bases not matched to a gene: 10. The CDR3 extends over 15 amino acids. A remark on this clonotype: Its antigen is as yet unknown.

cDNA molecules carried unique molecular identifiers, and template switching added a universal primer site. TCRdb analysed the 5' RACE reads with MiXCR anew, one entry per CDR3 protein. Of 690,000 or so distinct CDR3 sequences listed, over 8.5% are singletons. These records were also assigned to another study, of yellow fever vaccine responses in identical twins.

V usage is TRBV28 and J usage is TRBJ2-7, with TRBD1 matching over 9 bases. Sample: PBMCs. This clonotype originated in a woman in her late teens or twenties in good health. CDR3 residues: CASSFQDRGLREQYF. CDR3 DNA sequence: TGTGCCAGCAGTTTTCAGGACAGGGGCTTGCGGGAGCAGTACTTC.